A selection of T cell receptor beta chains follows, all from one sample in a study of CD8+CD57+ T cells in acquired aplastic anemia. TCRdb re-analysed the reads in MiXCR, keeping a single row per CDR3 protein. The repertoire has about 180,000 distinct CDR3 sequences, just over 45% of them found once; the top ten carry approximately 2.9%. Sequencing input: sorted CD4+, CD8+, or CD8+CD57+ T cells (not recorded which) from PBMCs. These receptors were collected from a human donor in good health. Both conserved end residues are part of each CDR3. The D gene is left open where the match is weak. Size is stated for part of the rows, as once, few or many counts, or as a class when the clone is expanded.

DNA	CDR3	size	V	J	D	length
TGTGCCAGCAGCTTAGAATGGGGCAATGAGCAGTTCTTC	CASSLEWGNEQFF	many	TRBV7-2	TRBJ2-1	.	13
TGCAGTGCTCGACACGCTACTGGGGCCAAAAACATTCAGTACTTC	CSARHATGAKNIQYF	once	TRBV20-1	TRBJ2-4	.	15
TGTGCCAGTAGACTAGCGGGGGGGCTTACTGAGCAGTTCTTC	CASRLAGGLTEQFF	.	TRBV7-8	TRBJ2-1	TRBD2	14
TGTGCCGTGGTATGGCAGGGATTGGCTTTCTTT	CAVVWQGLAFF	many	TRBV19	TRBJ1-1	.	11
TGTGCCAGCAGCCGGGACAGCGCACATCAGCCCCAGCATTTT	CASSRDSAHQPQHF	.	TRBV7-2	TRBJ1-5	TRBD1	14
TGTGCCAGCAGTGAATGGGCAGGGACAGGGGCCTCTTCGGGAGATACGCAGTATTTT	CASSEWAGTGASSGDTQYF	.	TRBV25-1	TRBJ2-3	TRBD1	19
TGTGCCAGCAGTTACGGGACTAGCGGCTCCACAGATATGCAGTATTTT	CASSYGTSGSTDMQYF	.	TRBV10-3	TRBJ2-3	TRBD2	16
TGTGCCAGTAGTTACGGACAGGGTCTCACCTATGGCTACACCTTC	CASSYGQGLTYGYTF	.	TRBV19	TRBJ1-2	TRBD1	15
TGTGCCAGCAGCCAAGTGGGACAGACCTATTATACGCAGTATTTT	CASSQVGQTYYTQYF	many	TRBV14	TRBJ2-3	TRBD1	15
TGTGCCAGCAGTTCCCACGGGGGGAACTACGAGCAGTACTTC	CASSSHGGNYEQYF	.	TRBV25-1	TRBJ2-7	TRBD2	14
TGTGCCAGTAGTTGGTCGCTGCTTGCGAACACTGAAGCTTTCTTT	CASSWSLLANTEAFF	.	TRBV19	TRBJ1-1	.	15
TGTGCCAGCAGCTTAGGCTGGGGGCGGGAGCAGTACTTC	CASSLGWGREQYF	.	TRBV7-2	TRBJ2-7	.	13
TGTGCCAGCAGTCCACTAGCGGGAGAAGAGACCCAGTACTTC	CASSPLAGEETQYF	few	TRBV7-8	TRBJ2-5	TRBD2	14
TGCAGTGCTAGAACTGGACGGGTTCGGTACGAGCAGTACTTC	CSARTGRVRYEQYF	.	TRBV20-1	TRBJ2-7	.	14
TGCAGTGCCCTCTTATTCAGACTAGCGGGATCCCCATCCTACGAGCAGTACTTC	CSALLFRLAGSPSYEQYF	few	TRBV20-1	TRBJ2-7	TRBD2	18
TGTGCCAGCAGCCCCCCCTCGACAGCCTACGAGCAGTACTTC	CASSPPSTAYEQYF	.	TRBV7-9	TRBJ2-7	.	14
TGTGCCAGCAGGCAGGGGAACTCCTACGAGCAGTACTTC	CASRQGNSYEQYF	few	TRBV7-9	TRBJ2-7	.	13
TGTGCCAGCAGCTTAGTCAGGGCGGAGACCTACGAGCAGTACTTC	CASSLVRAETYEQYF	many	TRBV7-9	TRBJ2-7	.	15
TGCAGCGCTCGCCAAGACTACGAGCAGTACTTC	CSARQDYEQYF	.	TRBV20-1	TRBJ2-7	.	11
TGTGCCAGCACGGGGACAGGAAATGAAAAACTGTTTTTT	CASTGTGNEKLFF	.	TRBV2	TRBJ1-4	TRBD1	13
TGTGCCAGCAGCGTAGGAGGGAGTCCCTACGAGCAGTACTTC	CASSVGGSPYEQYF	few	TRBV9	TRBJ2-7	.	14
TGCAGCGTTCAGGTGTTAGGGGGCTATGGCTACACCTTC	CSVQVLGGYGYTF	.	TRBV29-1	TRBJ1-2	.	13
TGTGCCAGCAGCTTTACCCCTTTCGGCTTGGGCACCGGGGAGCTGTTTTTT	CASSFTPFGLGTGELFF	.	TRBV11-1	TRBJ2-2	.	17